A single sample is the source of the 5 T cell receptor beta chains below, sequenced in a study of blood T cell repertoires in COVID-19. TCRdb's table, derived via immunoSEQ multiplex PCR, lists solely in-frame clones and lacks some. The table shows some 330,000 clones, with about nine tenths occurring only once. The sample was peripheral blood. These receptors all come from a woman aged 25 to 39 with COVID-19, enrolled during active disease.

The chain has TRBV30 and TRBJ1-4; D gene ambiguous. Between the trimmed V and J ends, which lost 3 bases and 6 bases, there was a span of 20 bases. CDR1 and CDR2 from the germline V gene are GTSNPN and SVGIG (reference sequence). The CDR3 has 16 amino acids. The CDR3 DNA is TGTGCCTGGAGCACCCACTCCAAAGTTCGGGATGAAAAACTGTTTTTT. It codes for CAWSTHSKVRDEKLFF. The variable domain in full, with the rest retrieved from reference TRBV30 and TRBJ1-4, is SQTIHQWPATLVQPVGSPLSLECTVEGTSNPNLYWYRQAAGRGLQLLFYSVGIGQISSEVPQNLSASRPQDRQFILSSKKLLLSDSGFYLCAWSTHSKVRDEKLFFGSGTQLSVL.

The chain links TRBV4-2 to TRBJ1-1, with D unresolved. Per germline, CDR1 LGHNA and CDR2 YNFKEQ. V lost 0 bases and J lost 1, with 12 bases in between. There are 16 residues in the CDR3. CDR3: CASSQDGEVRNTEAFF. The CDR3 DNA follows: TGTGCCAGCAGCCAAGACGGGGAGGTTAGGAACACTGAAGCTTTCTTT.

This chain links TRBV4-2 with TRBJ1-1; no definite D call. The germline V gene has CDR1 LGHNA and CDR2 YNFKEQ. This CDR3 has 15 amino acids. V dropped 0 bases and J dropped 1 base, with 9 bases sitting between them. Here the CDR3 reads CASSQESQKNTEAFF. The DNA of the CDR3 is TGTGCCAGCAGCCAAGAATCACAGAAGAACACTGAAGCTTTCTTT.

The rearrangement joins TRBV5-4 to TRBJ1-1; D gene ambiguous. V lost 1 base, J lost 6 bases, and 10 bases lay in between. This CDR3 has 13 residues. In germline, CDR1 is SGHNT, CDR2 YYREEE (reference sequence). CDR3 nucleotide sequence: TGTGCCAGCAGCTTGAGCCGGGGTCCTGAAGCTTTCTTT. It codes for CASSLSRGPEAFF.

The chain carries TRBV5-5 and TRBJ1-5; no clear D. Trimming pared 2 bases from V and 0 bases from J, leaving 6 bases between. Germline CDR1 SGHKS, CDR2 YYEKEE (reference sequence). This CDR3 has 14 amino acids. The CDR3: CASSFGDSNQPQHF. The DNA of the CDR3 is TGTGCCAGCAGCTTTGGAGATAGCAATCAGCCCCAGCATTTT.